Below are 28 T cell receptor beta chains sequenced from a single sample in a study of T cell responses to AZD1222 COVID-19 vaccine. Libraries were prepared by immunoSEQ multiplex PCR; TCRdb keeps only in-frame clonotypes and omits some of them. Here the sample spans approximately 130,000 clones, over 90% being singletons. The sample here was peripheral blood, taken on day 0 of AZD1222 vaccination. The receptors derive from an adult in good health.

The rearrangement links TRBV23-1 to TRBJ2-5; D is possibly TRBD1 (5 bases). TRBV23-1 qualifies as an ORF whose function is uncertain. Trimming removed 0 bases from V and 3 bases from J, with 23 bases in between. The CDR3 contains 19 residues. The CDR3 DNA follows: TGCGCCAGCAGTCAATCGAGTAAGTCCCCTGGGCAGGGCGAAGAGACCCAGTACTTC. It encodes CASSQSSKSPGQGEETQYF.

The J gene is TRBJ1-1, the V gene TRBV4-1; D is unresolved. Germline loops: CDR1 MGHRA, CDR2 YSYEKL. This CDR3 spans 13 amino acids. V was cut by 1 base and J by 5 bases, with 8 bases left in between. The CDR3 sequence: CASSQAWETEAFF. The CDR3 DNA sequence: TGCGCCAGCAGCCAAGCTTGGGAGACTGAAGCTTTCTTT.

The rearrangement links TRBV2 to TRBJ1-4, with D hard to call. V gave up 3 bases and J gave up 0 bases, with 8 bases separating them. Looked up from germline, CDR1 is SNHLY and CDR2 is FYNNEI. This CDR3 is built from 15 residues. The CDR3 here is CASSDVGATNEKLFF. CDR3 in DNA: TGTGCCAGCAGTGATGTTGGGGCAACTAATGAAAAACTGTTTTTT.

CDR3: CASSQGRNYGYTF. CDR3 bases: TGTGCCAGCAGCCAGGGTAGGAACTATGGCTACACCTTC. The genes are TRBV3-1 (or the pseudogene TRBV3-2) and TRBJ1-2, with D unclear. V dropped 3 bases and J dropped 2 bases, with 7 bases sitting between them. Germline CDR1 LGHDT, CDR2 YNNKEL (reference sequence). The CDR3 is 13 amino acids.

V is TRBV9 and J is TRBJ2-3, with D perhaps matching TRBD1 (5 bases). Germline CDR1 and CDR2: SGDLS and YYNGEE. V lost 2 bases to trimming and J lost 2 bases, with 6 bases between them. The CDR3 is made up of 13 amino acids. The CDR3 is CASSVGHTDTQYF. For the CDR3, the DNA is TGTGCCAGCAGCGTTGGACACACAGATACGCAGTATTTT. The variable domain in full, completed from reference TRBV9 and TRBJ2-3, reads DSGVTQTPKHLITATGQRVTLRCSPRSGDLSVYWYQQSLDQGLQFLIQYYNGEERAKGNILERFSAQQFPDLHSELNLSSLELGDSALYFCASSVGHTDTQYFGPGTRLTVL.

CDR3 sequence reads: CASRKGASGDYGYTF. CDR3 nucleotides: TGTGCCAGCAGGAAAGGGGCCTCTGGGGACTATGGCTACACCTTC. This sequence joins TRBV4-2 and TRBJ1-2, with D tentatively TRBD1 (5 bases). The CDR3 extends over 15 amino acids. V was clipped by 6 bases and J by 3 bases, with 17 bases between them. Germline values: CDR1 LGHNA, CDR2 YNFKEQ.

This clone was observed once. The chain has TRBV5-1 and TRBJ1-2, with a possible D match to TRBD1 (6 bases). The CDR3 loop spans 15 amino acids. Per germline, CDR1 SGHRS and CDR2 YFSETQ. Trimming stripped 0 bases from V and 5 bases from J, with 14 bases between. The CDR3 DNA reads as TGCGCCAGCAGCTTGGATAGGACAGCCCGATATGGCTACACCTTC. This translates into CASSLDRTARYGYTF.

The chain uses TRBV2 and TRBJ2-7; 8 bases line up with TRBD2. Germline lookup yields CDR1 SNHLY and CDR2 FYNNEI. V lost 4 bases to trimming and J lost 4 bases; unmatched junction nucleotides: 9. The CDR3 has 15 amino acids. CDR3: CASSGQRLALYEQYF. Here the CDR3 DNA reads TGTGCCAGCAGTGGGCAGAGACTAGCGCTATACGAGCAGTACTTC.

This chain joins TRBV28 and TRBJ2-3; D is possibly TRBD2 (7 bases). CDR1 and CDR2 (germline): MDHEN, SYDVKM. This CDR3 is 17 amino acids long. V lost 4 bases to trimming and J lost 6 bases, with 23 bases between them. CDR3 in amino acids: CASSSLLDSGVSDTQYF. CDR3 coding DNA: TGTGCCAGCAGTTCCCTTCTGGACAGCGGGGTGTCGGATACGCAGTATTTT.

A single count supports this clone. The chain carries TRBV6-2 or TRBV6-3 and TRBJ1-2; tentatively, D is TRBD1 (6 bases). CDR1 MNHEY and CDR2 SVGEGT come from the germline V gene. The CDR3 is made up of 16 amino acids. The V and J ends lost 7 bases and 2 bases respectively, with 20 bases between them. The CDR3 loop reads CASNPAAGEANYGYTF. CDR3 bases: TGTGCCAGCAACCCGGCGGCAGGGGAGGCCAACTATGGCTACACCTTC.

This clone was seen a single time. V gene TRBV27 combines with J gene TRBJ1-1, with D maybe TRBD1 (5 bases). The CDR3 length is 14 residues. The V end was cut by 3 bases, the J end by 5 bases, with 13 bases between. Germline loops: CDR1 MNHEY, CDR2 SMNVEV (reference sequence). CDR3 DNA sequence: TGTGCCAGCAGTTTTCTAGGGGCGCGAACTGAAGCTTTCTTT. It yields the protein CASSFLGARTEAFF.

V gene TRBV5-6 combines with J gene TRBJ1-5; unclear D gene. Trimming left V 3 bases short and J 2 bases short, with 12 bases between. From germline, CDR1 is SGHDT and CDR2 YYEEEE. The CDR3 length is 15 residues. CDR3 coding DNA: TGTGCCAGCAGCTCGCTTTCGGACGGCAATCAGCCCCAGCATTTT. This gives the protein CASSSLSDGNQPQHF.

This chain joins TRBV6-5 and TRBJ1-1, with TRBD1 matching 7 bases. Germline V CDR1 and CDR2: MNHEY, SVGAGI. This CDR3 has 14 amino acids. V lost 4 bases, J lost 5 bases, and 7 bases stayed unmatched. The CDR3 bases are TGTGCCAGCAGTTCTTTAGGGGGCTGGACTGAAGCTTTCTTT. Amino acids: CASSSLGGWTEAFF.

The chain joins TRBV2 to TRBJ2-7; no reliable D call. Germline V gives CDR1 SNHLY, CDR2 FYNNEI. Trimming took off 4 bases at V and 7 bases at J, with 11 bases between the two ends. This CDR3 contains 12 residues. The CDR3 spells CASSVSGEEQYF. The CDR3 coding sequence is TGTGCCAGCAGTGTATCCGGTGAAGAGCAGTACTTC.

This chain links TRBV30 with TRBJ1-2; 7 bases are a match to TRBD1. This CDR3 is 12 amino acids long. The germline CDR1 and CDR2 sequences are GTSNPN and SVGIG (reference sequence). V trimming: 1 base; J trimming: 7 bases; junction bases outside the gene matches: 3. The chain's CDR3 is CAWSAQGGGYTF. CDR3 coding DNA: TGTGCCTGGAGTGCCCAGGGGGGTGGCTACACCTTC.

The chain recombines TRBV19 with TRBJ1-1, with D uncertain. The germline CDR1 and CDR2 sequences are LNHDA and SQIVND (reference sequence). This CDR3 spans 15 amino acids. V was clipped by 0 bases and J by 5 bases, with 13 bases between them. CDR3 coding DNA: TGTGCCAGTAGTATAGATGGCAGCAGATATACTGAAGCTTTCTTT. Translation gives CASSIDGSRYTEAFF.

The chain carries TRBV7-2 and TRBJ2-7; 8 nucleotides agree with TRBD1. The CDR3 loop spans 15 amino acids. Per the germline V gene, CDR1 is SGHTA and CDR2 is FQGNSA. J lost 3 bases, V lost 6 bases, and 10 bases had no gene match. CDR3 DNA: TGTGCCAGCAGGCGTTTCCGGACAGGGTACTACGAGCAGTACTTC. It is translated as CASRRFRTGYYEQYF.

The V call is TRBV10-3, the J call TRBJ2-7; D possibly matches TRBD1 or TRBD2 (5 bases each). Trimming shortened V by 8 bases and J by 0 bases, and 14 bases separated the two germline ends. Germline V gene lookup returns CDR1 ENHRY and CDR2 SYGVKD. The CDR3 has 14 residues. The CDR3 reads CAIGTVPSSYEQYF. The DNA for the CDR3 is TGTGCCATCGGGACCGTGCCGAGCTCCTACGAGCAGTACTTC.

Comments on this clone: Additional DNA sequences in this sample encode the identical CDR3. The chain has TRBV5-4 and TRBJ2-3, with unresolved D. CDR1 and CDR2 (germline): SGHNT, YYREEE (reference sequence). Trimming left V 4 bases short and J 2 bases short, with 5 bases between. CDR3 length: 12 amino acids. The CDR3 region is CASSLSTDTQYF. Written as DNA, the CDR3 is TGTGCCAGCAGCCTCTCCACAGATACGCAGTATTTT.

V is TRBV6-2 or TRBV6-3 and J is TRBJ2-3, with D hard to call. Trimming left V 8 bases short and J 9 bases short, with 18 bases between. CDR1 is MNHEY, CDR2 SVGEGT, per germline. The CDR3 totals 13 residues. CDR3 in amino acids: CASGPSSTRTQYF. In DNA form, the CDR3 reads TGTGCCAGCGGCCCCAGCTCTACGCGCACGCAGTATTTT.

CDR3 nucleotides: TGTGCCAGCAGCTTACGAGAGGGCCGATATGGCTACACCTTC. This translates into CASSLREGRYGYTF. This chain connects TRBV13 to TRBJ1-2; D remains ambiguous. V was clipped by 2 bases and J by 5 bases, with 12 bases between them. CDR1 and CDR2 (germline): PRHDT, FYEKMQ (reference sequence). CDR3 length equals 14 residues.

The J gene is TRBJ1-4, the V gene TRBV6-5; 7 bases map to TRBD1. After removal of 8 bases from V and 4 bases from J, the junction contained 10 bases not matched to a gene. This CDR3 contains 15 residues. CDR1 is MNHEY, CDR2 SVGAGI, per germline. This CDR3 reads CASSDMGQINEKLFF. In DNA form, the CDR3 reads TGTGCCAGCTCGGACATGGGACAGATTAATGAAAAACTGTTTTTT.

The V call is TRBV30, the J call TRBJ1-4; TRBD1 aligns across 7 bases. Unmatched junction bases numbered 4, after V lost 2 bases and J lost 4 bases. The CDR3 is made up of 14 amino acids. From germline, CDR1 is GTSNPN and CDR2 SVGIG (reference sequence). The DNA for the CDR3 is TGTGCCTGGAGTATGACAGGGATTAATGAAAAACTGTTTTTT. This encodes CAWSMTGINEKLFF.

J is TRBJ1-6 and V is TRBV19; TRBD1 matches 9 bases. The CDR3 spans 12 residues. The V gene end was trimmed by 10 bases and the J gene end by 14 bases; junction bases not matched to a gene: 9. Germline CDR1 reads LNHDA; CDR2 reads SQIVND (reference sequence). The CDR3 protein is CATRTGVSTLHF. For the CDR3, the DNA is TGTGCCACACGGACAGGGGTGTCAACCCTCCACTTT. The whole variable domain, filled in from reference TRBV19 and TRBJ1-6, reads DGGITQSPKYLFRKEGQNVTLSCEQNLNHDAMYWYRQDPGQGLRLIYYSQIVNDFQKGDIAEGYSVSREKKESFPLTVTSAQKNPTAFYLCATRTGVSTLHFGNGTRLTVT.

This rearrangement joins TRBV25-1 to TRBJ2-3; D may be TRBD2 (6 bases). The CDR3 is 14 residues long. Germline V lookup: CDR1 MGHDK, CDR2 SYGVNS. Trimming removed 7 bases from V and 1 base from J, with 12 bases in between. The CDR3 is CASTVSSGTDTQYF. The CDR3 DNA is TGTGCCAGCACCGTCTCTAGCGGCACAGATACGCAGTATTTT. The full variable domain, its missing parts supplied by reference TRBV25-1 and TRBJ2-3, is EADIYQTPRYLVIGTGKKITLECSQTMGHDKMYWYQQDPGMELHLIHYSYGVNSTEKGDLSSESTVSRIRTEHFPLTLESARPSHTSQYLCASTVSSGTDTQYFGPGTRLTVL.

This clone is a singleton in its sample. V is TRBV2 and J is TRBJ1-5; D is unresolved. CDR3 length: 15 residues. Germline CDR1 is SNHLY and CDR2 is FYNNEI. Trimming cost V 6 bases and J 0 bases, with 12 bases left between them. CDR3 region: CASSFGPVSNQPQHF. The CDR3 DNA reads TGTGCCAGCAGCTTCGGGCCGGTTAGCAATCAGCCCCAGCATTTT.

The V gene is TRBV5-4, the J gene TRBJ1-1; D is undetermined. Germline lookup yields CDR1 SGHNT and CDR2 YYREEE (reference sequence). The CDR3 length is 15 residues. V dropped 3 bases and J dropped 0 bases, with 12 bases sitting between them. The chain's CDR3 is CASSSWGEVNTEAFF. The CDR3 nucleotides read TGTGCCAGCAGCTCGTGGGGTGAAGTGAACACTGAAGCTTTCTTT.

This chain connects TRBV5-5 to TRBJ1-3, with D possibly matching TRBD1 (6 bases). Germline CDR1 is SGHKS and CDR2 is YYEKEE (reference sequence). V lost 2 bases and J 1 base, leaving 13 bases between the germline ends. This CDR3 is 16 amino acids long. CDR3 nucleotide sequence: TGTGCCAGCAGCTTTGGGGGCAGAACTTCTGGAAACACCATATATTTT. Translating it yields CASSFGGRTSGNTIYF.